Following are 25 T cell receptor beta chains from one sample sequenced in a study of blood T cell repertoires in COVID-19. The repertoire was sequenced with immunoSEQ multiplex PCR; TCRdb's copy has only in-frame clones and lacks some. The profile shows roughly 68,000 clones, about nine tenths of them singletons. What was sequenced was peripheral blood. The source of these receptors is a woman in her sixties or seventies with acute or convalescent COVID-19.

The rearrangement joins TRBV20-1 to TRBJ1-5, with 7 positions matching TRBD1. Trimming cost V 3 bases and J 3 bases; bases outside gene matches: 8. This CDR3 is 15 amino acids long. CDR1 is DFQATT, CDR2 SNEGSKA, per germline (reference sequence). CDR3: CSASRGTGVNQPQHF. CDR3 in DNA: TGCAGTGCTAGTAGGGGCACAGGGGTCAATCAGCCCCAGCATTTT.

The V call is TRBV19, the J call TRBJ1-5, with D tentatively TRBD1 (6 bases). The V end lost 2 bases, the J end lost 12 bases, and 20 bases lay between the germline ends. Looked up from germline, CDR1 is LNHDA and CDR2 is SQIVND (reference sequence). This CDR3 has 15 residues. Here the CDR3 DNA reads TGTGCCAGTAGTATAACGGGGACACAGGGAGGGAGCCAGCATTTT. Translated, it gives CASSITGTQGGSQHF.

The V and J genes are TRBV30 and TRBJ2-2; the D gene is possibly TRBD1 (5 bases). The CDR3 has 13 amino acids. V was cut by 0 bases and J by 6 bases, with 8 bases left in between. Germline CDR1 and CDR2: GTSNPN and SVGIG (reference sequence). The CDR3 bases are TGTGCCTGGAGTGTACCAGGGCCCGGGGAGCTGTTTTTT. Translated: CAWSVPGPGELFF.

The chain is built from TRBV5-1 and TRBJ1-1; D is undetermined. V lost 0 bases, J lost 2 bases, and 11 bases lay in between. Germline V lookup: CDR1 SGHRS, CDR2 YFSETQ. The CDR3 contains 15 residues. The CDR3 sequence is CASSLGHAENTEAFF. The CDR3 DNA reads TGCGCCAGCAGCTTGGGACACGCCGAAAACACTGAAGCTTTCTTT.

The J gene is TRBJ1-2, the V gene TRBV6-5; TRBD1 might be the D (5 bases). Germline V gene data show CDR1 as MNHEY and CDR2 as SVGAGI. CDR3 size: 14 residues. Trimming removed 2 bases from V and 4 bases from J, with 11 bases in between. CDR3 DNA: TGTGCCAGCAGTTACCAGGGAGGAGGCTATGGCTACACCTTC. This sequence encodes CASSYQGGGYGYTF.

This clone was seen more than once but under ten times. The chain combines TRBV6-6 with TRBJ1-2; TRBD1 agrees at 9 bases. J gave up 5 bases and V 6 bases, and 10 bases lay outside the gene matches. CDR3 length: 15 residues. CDR1 and CDR2 from the germline V gene are MNHNY and SVGAGI (reference sequence). CDR3 coding DNA: TGTGCCAGCAGCCCTCCGGGACAGGGATCTTATGGCTACACCTTC. Its protein is CASSPPGQGSYGYTF.

The chain uses TRBV27 and TRBJ2-7; D may be TRBD1 (6 bases). The CDR3 runs 15 residues. Germline V gives CDR1 MNHEY, CDR2 SMNVEV (reference sequence). V lost 0 bases to trimming and J lost 8 bases, with 17 bases between them. The CDR3 here is CASSLSIGQRLQQYF. CDR3 coding DNA: TGTGCCAGCAGTTTATCGATAGGACAGCGTTTACAGCAGTACTTC.

The chain links TRBV19 to TRBJ1-5; the D is unclear. Trimming shortened V by 5 bases and J by 7 bases, and 18 bases separated the two germline ends. From germline, CDR1 is LNHDA and CDR2 SQIVND (reference sequence). The CDR3 runs to 15 residues. The CDR3 DNA reads as TGTGCCAGTAGTGGAGCACAGAAGCGGGGACAGCCCCAGCATTTT. Amino acids: CASSGAQKRGQPQHF.

The V gene is TRBV13, the J gene TRBJ1-6; 7 bases agree with TRBD1. Germline CDR1 reads PRHDT; CDR2 reads FYEKMQ (reference sequence). V was pared by 3 bases and J by 9 bases, with 8 bases of the junction left unmatched. CDR3 length equals 15 residues. CDR3 region: CASSFGSRGTSPLHF. The CDR3 DNA sequence: TGTGCCAGCAGCTTTGGCAGCAGGGGGACTTCACCCCTCCACTTT.

The chain couples TRBV2 to TRBJ2-5; 7 bases fit TRBD2. J lost 4 bases, V lost 8 bases, and 16 bases had no gene match. Looked up from germline, CDR1 is SNHLY and CDR2 is FYNNEI. The CDR3 runs to 16 residues. The CDR3 sequence: CASRVEREGRRETQYF. CDR3 DNA: TGTGCCAGCCGGGTTGAGAGGGAGGGAAGAAGAGAGACCCAGTACTTC.

This clone showed up just a few times. The rearrangement uses TRBV30 and TRBJ1-5, with 7 bases aligning to TRBD1. CDR1 and CDR2 from the germline V gene are GTSNPN and SVGIG (reference sequence). Trimming at V came to 3 bases and at J to 5 bases, leaving 4 bases not matched to a gene. The CDR3 has 13 amino acids. In DNA form, the CDR3 reads TGTGCCTGGAGACAGGGGATTGATCAGCCCCAGCATTTT. Its translation is CAWRQGIDQPQHF.

Only a few counts were recorded for this clone. The V and J genes are TRBV28 and TRBJ1-4; D unresolved. This CDR3 has 14 amino acids. Germline CDR1 reads MDHEN; CDR2 reads SYDVKM. Trimming took 5 bases from V and 6 from J, leaving 13 bases between them. This CDR3 reads CASSAQEPDEKLFF. CDR3 sequence (DNA): TGTGCCAGCAGTGCCCAGGAACCTGATGAAAAACTGTTTTTT. The complete variable domain, with remaining parts taken from reference TRBV28 and TRBJ1-4, reads DVKVTQSSRYLVKRTGEKVFLECVQDMDHENMFWYRQDPGLGLRLIYFSYDVKMKEKGDIPEGYSVSREKKERFSLILESASTNQTSMYLCASSAQEPDEKLFFGSGTQLSVL.

V and J are TRBV5-1 and TRBJ1-2; 11 bases match TRBD1. Losses at the gene ends were 4 bases for V and 4 bases for J; bases not matched to a gene: 6. CDR3 length equals 15 residues. Germline V lookup: CDR1 SGHRS, CDR2 YFSETQ. The CDR3 DNA is TGCGCCAGCAGCGAGGGGACAGGGGGGGCCTATGGCTACACCTTC. Translated: CASSEGTGGAYGYTF. The entire variable domain, with the rest obtained from reference TRBV5-1 and TRBJ1-2, is as follows: KAGVTQTPRYLIKTRGQQVTLSCSPISGHRSVSWYQQTPGQGLQFLFEYFSETQRNKGNFPGRFSGRQFSNSRSEMNVSTLELGDSALYLCASSEGTGGAYGYTFGSGTRLTVV.

The gene calls are TRBV14 and TRBJ2-1; 7 nucleotides line up with TRBD2. This CDR3 spans 17 amino acids. From germline, CDR1 is SGHDN and CDR2 FVKESK. The V gene end was trimmed by 0 bases and the J gene end by 8 bases; junction bases not matched to a gene: 13. CDR3 protein: CASSQEEEAGASDEQFF. CDR3 sequence (DNA): TGTGCCAGCAGCCAAGAAGAGGAGGCGGGAGCGAGCGATGAGCAGTTCTTC.

This clone was recorded once. The V gene is TRBV28, the J gene TRBJ1-1; the match to TRBD1 covers 10 bases. The CDR3 has 15 amino acids. CDR1 is MDHEN and CDR2 is SYDVKM in the germline V gene. V lost 8 bases and J lost 5; bases outside the gene matches: 11. CDR3 sequence reads: CASGTTGGVGTEAFF. CDR3 coding DNA: TGTGCCAGCGGAACGACAGGGGGCGTGGGTACTGAAGCTTTCTTT.

The chain carries TRBV3-1 (or the pseudogene TRBV3-2) and TRBJ1-3; tentatively, D is TRBD1 (5 bases). V lost 1 base and J lost 1, with 14 bases in between. CDR3 size: 17 residues. The V gene's germline CDR1 is LGHDT and CDR2 YNNKEL (reference sequence). The CDR3 sequence is CASSQVAGSLSGNTIYF. Here the CDR3 DNA reads TGTGCCAGCAGCCAAGTTGCAGGGTCGCTATCTGGAAACACCATATATTTT.

Notes on this clone: One junction end disagrees with the germline gene, perhaps due to a read error. The genes are TRBV30 and TRBJ2-7; D is possibly TRBD1 (5 bases). The CDR3 is 11 amino acids. The germline gives CDR1 GTSNPN, CDR2 SVGIG (reference sequence). The chain's CDR3 is CAWSEGPTWDF. The CDR3 nucleotides are TGTGCCTGGAGTGAGGGGCCCACATGGGACTTC.

The sample holds a few counts of this clone. The chain carries TRBV28 and TRBJ1-5; D is undetermined. This CDR3 region has 13 residues. V lost 3 bases to trimming and J lost 4 bases, with 7 bases between them. Germline V gene lookup returns CDR1 MDHEN and CDR2 SYDVKM. Written as DNA, the CDR3 is TGTGCCAGCAGTTTCGGGGTGAATCAGCCCCAGCATTTT. Amino acids: CASSFGVNQPQHF.

CDR3 nucleotide sequence: TGTGCCAGCAGTCCTTCAGGGGGCGCGGACCATTTT. It yields the protein CASSPSGGADHF. This rearrangement joins TRBV28 to TRBJ1-5; 8 positions match TRBD1. V was pared by 5 bases and J by 16 bases, with 10 bases of the junction left unmatched. The germline CDR1 and CDR2 sequences are MDHEN and SYDVKM. The CDR3 has 12 residues.

The V and J genes are TRBV27 and TRBJ1-6; D possibly corresponds to TRBD1 (6 bases). Trimming pared 5 bases from V and 7 bases from J, leaving 12 bases between. CDR3 length: 14 residues. Per the germline V gene, CDR1 is MNHEY and CDR2 is SMNVEV (reference sequence). The DNA of the CDR3 is TGTGCCAGCAGTCCCCCAGGGGCGAATTCACCCCTCCACTTT. Amino acid sequence: CASSPPGANSPLHF.

This chain links TRBV27 with TRBJ1-1; D is undetermined. This CDR3 spans 14 amino acids. V shed 2 bases and J shed 4 bases, with 11 bases lying between them. Germline V gene data show CDR1 as MNHEY and CDR2 as SMNVEV (reference sequence). The CDR3 coding sequence is TGTGCCAGCAGTTTAGAGGGAGGTTTCACTGAAGCTTTCTTT. This sequence encodes CASSLEGGFTEAFF.

This chain uses TRBV5-6 with TRBJ1-3; D not certain. Per germline, CDR1 SGHDT and CDR2 YYEEEE. V dropped 2 bases and J dropped 0 bases, with 21 bases sitting between them. This CDR3 has 19 amino acids. The CDR3 DNA is TGTGCCAGCAGCTTAGGCGCAGCCGAGGATCTCTTCTCTGGAAACACCATATATTTT. It is translated as CASSLGAAEDLFSGNTIYF.

The chain couples TRBV19 to TRBJ1-2, with TRBD1 matching 7 bases. The ends lost 2 bases at V and 4 bases at J; junction bases unmatched: 4. The CDR3 runs to 14 residues. From germline, CDR1 is LNHDA and CDR2 SQIVND (reference sequence). CDR3 in DNA: TGTGCCAGTAGTATAAGCGCAGGGGGCTATGGCTACACCTTC. Protein product: CASSISAGGYGYTF. The whole variable domain, remainder taken from reference TRBV19 and TRBJ1-2, is DGGITQSPKYLFRKEGQNVTLSCEQNLNHDAMYWYRQDPGQGLRLIYYSQIVNDFQKGDIAEGYSVSREKKESFPLTVTSAQKNPTAFYLCASSISAGGYGYTFGSGTRLTVV.

This chain uses TRBV7-9 with TRBJ2-1, with 8 bases identical to TRBD2. The germline V gene has CDR1 SEHNR and CDR2 FQNEAQ (reference sequence). The J segment lost 2 bases and the V segment lost 1 base, leaving 4 bases of the junction unmatched. The CDR3 loop spans 16 amino acids. CDR3 amino acids: CASSLVLAGPYNEQFF. The CDR3 nucleotides read TGTGCCAGCAGCTTAGTGCTAGCGGGCCCCTACAATGAGCAGTTCTTC.

The chain is built from TRBV18 and TRBJ1-2; tentatively, D is TRBD1 (6 bases). The ends were cut back, 2 bases at V and 10 bases at J, with 14 bases in the middle. Germline V gene sequence: CDR1 KGHSH, CDR2 LQKENI. The CDR3 is made up of 13 amino acids. The CDR3: CASSPAGTSNYTF. The DNA of the CDR3 is TGTGCCAGCTCACCAGCCGGGACATCAAACTACACCTTC.